Below, one T cell receptor beta chain is given with its context. The assay was immunoSEQ multiplex PCR, and TCRdb's table has in-frame clones only and misses some. The sample lists over 200,000 clones, roughly nine tenths seen once, with 3% to 3.5% in the top ten. This sample is part of a study of blood T cell repertoires in COVID-19. The CDR3 runs to 13 residues. Germline V lookup: CDR1 LGHDT, CDR2 YNNKEL (reference sequence). The V and J ends lost 8 bases and 4 bases respectively, with 15 bases between them. The chain has TRBV3-1 (or the pseudogene TRBV3-2) and TRBJ2-7, with TRBD1 as a possible D gene (6 bases). Sequences were obtained from PBMCs or T cells enriched from blood (not recorded which). This receptor was obtained from a woman aged 45-65 years in a cohort exposed to, infected with or recovered from COVID-19 (not recorded which). DNA of the CDR3: TGTGCCAGCGCGTCCGGGACACCGTACGAGCAGTACTTC. Its protein is CASASGTPYEQYF.